Below, one T cell receptor (beta chain) is given with its context. Its antigen is unidentified. TCRdb's copy holds only in-frame clones and misses some; the assay was immunoSEQ multiplex PCR. The profile shows about 55,000 clones, roughly 70% of them singletons. Germline loops: CDR1 SGHNT, CDR2 YENEEA. With 5 bases removed from V and 5 bases from J, the gap between germline ends came to 13 bases. The CDR3 spans 13 residues. Pools of viral peptides were used by the ViraFEST assay to expand antigen-specific CD4+ T cells ahead of sequencing. Upon completion of 10 days in culture, CD4+ T cells were isolated. The vaccine recipients had no prior SARS-CoV-2 infection, with negative nucleocapsid antibodies. Culturing of some 2 million PBMC per well took place with roughly 9.4 IU/ml IL-2 and 9.5 to 10 ug/ml peptides. Replacing half the medium with IL-2 medium was done on days 3 and 7. The entry originates in a study of vaccination effects on CD4 cells after COVID-19.

The study, taken as a whole, reports: Limitations: small convalescent group and missing early post-infection timepoints.

Sequencing used CD4+ T cells from PBMCs cultured with SARS-CoV-2 spike peptides, obtained before COVID-19 vaccination. The sequence came from a human donor who received a COVID-19 vaccine. This chain links TRBV11-3 with TRBJ2-7; a weak D match, TRBD1 (6 bases). Written as DNA, the CDR3 is TGTGCCAGCAGCGAACAGGGAATCCACGAGCAGTACTTC. Amino acid sequence: CASSEQGIHEQYF.